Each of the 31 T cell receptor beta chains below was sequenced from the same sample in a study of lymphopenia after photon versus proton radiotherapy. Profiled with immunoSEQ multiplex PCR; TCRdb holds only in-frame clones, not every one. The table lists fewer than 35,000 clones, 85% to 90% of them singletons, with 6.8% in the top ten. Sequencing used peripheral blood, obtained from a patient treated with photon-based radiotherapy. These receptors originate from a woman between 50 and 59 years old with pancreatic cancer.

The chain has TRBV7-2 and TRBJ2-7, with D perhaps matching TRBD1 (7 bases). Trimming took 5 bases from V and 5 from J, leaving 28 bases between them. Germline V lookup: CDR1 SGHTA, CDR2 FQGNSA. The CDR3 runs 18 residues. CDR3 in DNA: TGTGCCAGCAGCAGGAGGGGTAACAGGGGCCCCCGGGGTCACGAGCAGTACTTC. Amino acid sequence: CASSRRGNRGPRGHEQYF.

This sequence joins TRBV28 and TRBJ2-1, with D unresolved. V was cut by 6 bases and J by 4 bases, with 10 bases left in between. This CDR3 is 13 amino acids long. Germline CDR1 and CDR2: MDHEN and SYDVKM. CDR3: CASSGSRYNEQFF. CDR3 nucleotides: TGTGCCAGCAGCGGGTCCAGATACAATGAGCAGTTCTTC.

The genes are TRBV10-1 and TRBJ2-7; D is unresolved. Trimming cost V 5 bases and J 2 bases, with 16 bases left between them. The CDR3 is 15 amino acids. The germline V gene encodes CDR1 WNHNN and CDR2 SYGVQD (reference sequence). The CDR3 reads CASSIDQFLPYEQYF. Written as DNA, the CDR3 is TGCGCCAGCAGTATCGACCAATTCTTACCCTACGAGCAGTACTTC.

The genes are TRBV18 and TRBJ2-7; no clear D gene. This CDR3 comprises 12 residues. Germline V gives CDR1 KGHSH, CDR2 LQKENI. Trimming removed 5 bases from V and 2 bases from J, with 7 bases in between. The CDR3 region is CASSAETYEQYF. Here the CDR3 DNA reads TGTGCCAGCTCAGCAGAAACCTACGAGCAGTACTTC.

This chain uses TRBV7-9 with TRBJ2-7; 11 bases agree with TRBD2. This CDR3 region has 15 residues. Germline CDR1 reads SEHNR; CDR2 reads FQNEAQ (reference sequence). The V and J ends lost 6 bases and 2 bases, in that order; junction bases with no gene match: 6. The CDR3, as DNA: TGTGCCAGCAGACCCACTAGCGGGGGACCCTACGAGCAGTACTTC. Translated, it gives CASRPTSGGPYEQYF. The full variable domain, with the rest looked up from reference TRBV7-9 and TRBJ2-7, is DTGVSQNPRHKITKRGQNVTFRCDPISEHNRLYWYRQTLGQGPEFLTYFQNEAQLEKSRLLSDRFSAERPKGSFSTLEIQRTEQGDSAMYLCASRPTSGGPYEQYFGPGTRLTVT.

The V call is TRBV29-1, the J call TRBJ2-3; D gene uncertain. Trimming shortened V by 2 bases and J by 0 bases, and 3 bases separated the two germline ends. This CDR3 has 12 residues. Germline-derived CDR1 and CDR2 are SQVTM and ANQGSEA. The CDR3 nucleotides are TGCAGCGTTGAATACAGCACAGATACGCAGTATTTT. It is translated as CSVEYSTDTQYF.

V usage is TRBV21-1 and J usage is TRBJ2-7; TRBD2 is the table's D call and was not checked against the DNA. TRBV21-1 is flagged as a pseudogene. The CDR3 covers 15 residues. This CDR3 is CASSKEGDCSYEQYF. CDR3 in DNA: TGTGCCAGCAGCAAAGAAGGCGACTGCTCCTACGAGCAGTACTTC.

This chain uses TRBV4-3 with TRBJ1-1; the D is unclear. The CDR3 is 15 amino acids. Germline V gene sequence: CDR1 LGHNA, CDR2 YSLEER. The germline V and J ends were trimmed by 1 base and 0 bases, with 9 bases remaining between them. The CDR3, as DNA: TGCGCCAGCAGCCAAGTTCGGGGATTGAACACTGAAGCTTTCTTT. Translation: CASSQVRGLNTEAFF.

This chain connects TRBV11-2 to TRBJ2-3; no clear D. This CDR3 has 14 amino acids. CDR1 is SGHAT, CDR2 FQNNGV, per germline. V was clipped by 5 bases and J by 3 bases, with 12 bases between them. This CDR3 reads CASSTWTVTDTQYF. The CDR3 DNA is TGTGCCAGCAGCACATGGACGGTGACAGATACGCAGTATTTT.

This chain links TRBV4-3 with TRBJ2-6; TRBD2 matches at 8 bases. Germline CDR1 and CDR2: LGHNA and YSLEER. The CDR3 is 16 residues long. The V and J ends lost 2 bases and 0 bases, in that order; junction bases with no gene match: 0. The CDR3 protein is CASSQTSGSGANVLTF. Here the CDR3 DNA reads TGCGCCAGCAGCCAAACTAGCGGCTCTGGGGCCAACGTCCTGACTTTC.

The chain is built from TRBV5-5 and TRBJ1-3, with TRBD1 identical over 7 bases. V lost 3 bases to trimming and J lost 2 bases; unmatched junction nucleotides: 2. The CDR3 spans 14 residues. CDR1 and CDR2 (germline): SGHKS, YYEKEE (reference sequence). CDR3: CASSSTGTGNTIYF. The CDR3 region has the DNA TGTGCCAGCAGCTCGACAGGGACTGGAAACACCATATATTTT.

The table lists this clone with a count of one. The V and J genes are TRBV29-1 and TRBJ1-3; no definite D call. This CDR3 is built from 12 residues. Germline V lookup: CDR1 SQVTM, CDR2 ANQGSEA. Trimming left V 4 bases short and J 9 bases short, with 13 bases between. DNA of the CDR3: TGCAGCGTTGTAGGGTCATCTGGCACCATATATTTT. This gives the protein CSVVGSSGTIYF.

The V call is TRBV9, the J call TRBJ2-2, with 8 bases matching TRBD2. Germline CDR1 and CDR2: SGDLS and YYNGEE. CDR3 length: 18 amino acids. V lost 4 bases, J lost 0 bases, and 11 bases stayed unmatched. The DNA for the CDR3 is TGTGCCAGCAGCCCGGGGGGGGTGACAGCCACGAACACCGGGGAGCTGTTTTTT. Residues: CASSPGGVTATNTGELFF.

In DNA form, the CDR3 reads TGTGCCAGCAGTTTGAGGGCCGCAAAGGCTAACTATGGCTACACCTTC. The encoded protein is CASSLRAAKANYGYTF. The rearrangement links TRBV28 to TRBJ1-2, with D uncertain. V lost 3 bases to trimming and J lost 0 bases, with 14 bases between them. CDR1 is MDHEN, CDR2 SYDVKM, per germline. The CDR3 consists of 16 residues.

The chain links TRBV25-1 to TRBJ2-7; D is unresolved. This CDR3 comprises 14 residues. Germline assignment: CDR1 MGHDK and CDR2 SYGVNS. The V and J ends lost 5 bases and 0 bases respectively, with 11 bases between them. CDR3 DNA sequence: TGTGCCAGCAGTCCCTCGGCTTTCTCCTACGAGCAGTACTTC. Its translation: CASSPSAFSYEQYF.

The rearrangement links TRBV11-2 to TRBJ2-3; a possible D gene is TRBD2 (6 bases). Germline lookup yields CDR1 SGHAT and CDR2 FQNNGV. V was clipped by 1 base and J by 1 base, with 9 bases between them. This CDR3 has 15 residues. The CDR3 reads CASSLVTGGTDTQYF. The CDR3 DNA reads TGTGCCAGCAGCTTAGTTACGGGAGGCACAGATACGCAGTATTTT. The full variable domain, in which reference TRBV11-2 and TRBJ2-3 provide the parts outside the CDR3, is EAGVAQSPRYKIIEKRQSVAFWCNPISGHATLYWYQQILGQGPKLLIQFQNNGVVDDSQLPKDRFSAERLKGVDSTLKIQPAKLEDSAVYLCASSLVTGGTDTQYFGPGTRLTVL.

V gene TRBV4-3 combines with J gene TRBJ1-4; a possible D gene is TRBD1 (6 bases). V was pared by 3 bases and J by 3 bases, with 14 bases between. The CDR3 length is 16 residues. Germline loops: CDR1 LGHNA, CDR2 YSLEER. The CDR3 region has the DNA TGCGCCAGCAGCCAGGCTACCGGACAGCCTAATGAAAAACTGTTTTTT. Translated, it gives CASSQATGQPNEKLFF.

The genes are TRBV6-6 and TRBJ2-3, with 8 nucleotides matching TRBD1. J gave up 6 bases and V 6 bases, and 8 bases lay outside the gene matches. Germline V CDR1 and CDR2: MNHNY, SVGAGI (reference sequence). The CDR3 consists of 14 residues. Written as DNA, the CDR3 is TGTGCCAGCAGGGACAAGACAGGGGCCGATACGCAGTATTTT. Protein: CASRDKTGADTQYF.

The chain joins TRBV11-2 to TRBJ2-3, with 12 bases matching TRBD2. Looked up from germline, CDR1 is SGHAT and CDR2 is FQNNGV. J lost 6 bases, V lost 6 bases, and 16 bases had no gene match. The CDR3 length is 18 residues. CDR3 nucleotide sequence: TGTGCCAGCAGGATAGATCGCATTGCTAGCGGGAGGGCGGATACGCAGTATTTT. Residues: CASRIDRIASGRADTQYF.

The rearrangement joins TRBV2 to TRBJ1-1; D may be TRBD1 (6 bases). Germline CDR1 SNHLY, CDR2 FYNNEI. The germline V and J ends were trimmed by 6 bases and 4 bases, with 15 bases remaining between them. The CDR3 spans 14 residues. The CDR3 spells CASRDSAGATEAFF. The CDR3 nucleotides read TGTGCCAGCAGGGACAGTGCAGGGGCCACTGAAGCTTTCTTT.

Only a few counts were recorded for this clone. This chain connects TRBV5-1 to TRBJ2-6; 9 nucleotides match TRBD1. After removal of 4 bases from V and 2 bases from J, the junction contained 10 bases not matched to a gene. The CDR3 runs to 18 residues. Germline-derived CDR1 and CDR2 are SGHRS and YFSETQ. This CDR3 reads CASSSVGQGRPGANVLTF. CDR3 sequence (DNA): TGCGCCAGCAGCAGTGTCGGACAGGGGAGGCCTGGGGCCAACGTCCTGACTTTC.

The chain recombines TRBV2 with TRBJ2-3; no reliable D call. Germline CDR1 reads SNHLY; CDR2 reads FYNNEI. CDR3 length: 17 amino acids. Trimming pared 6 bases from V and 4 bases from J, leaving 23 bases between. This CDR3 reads CASRPRRTRVVPDTQYF. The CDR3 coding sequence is TGTGCCAGCAGGCCTCGGCGGACCCGAGTAGTGCCAGATACGCAGTATTTT. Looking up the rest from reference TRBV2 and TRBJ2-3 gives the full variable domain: EPEVTQTPSHQVTQMGQEVILRCVPISNHLYFYWYRQILGQKVEFLVSFYNNEISEKSEIFDDQFSVERPDGSNFTLKIRSTKLEDSAMYFCASRPRRTRVVPDTQYFGPGTRLTVL.

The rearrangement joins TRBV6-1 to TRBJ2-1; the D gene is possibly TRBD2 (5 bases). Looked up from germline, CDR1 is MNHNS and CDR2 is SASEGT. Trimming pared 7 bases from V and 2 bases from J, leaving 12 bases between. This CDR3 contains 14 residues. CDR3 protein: CASIRLAAYNEQFF. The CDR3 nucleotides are TGTGCCAGCATAAGGCTAGCAGCCTACAATGAGCAGTTCTTC.

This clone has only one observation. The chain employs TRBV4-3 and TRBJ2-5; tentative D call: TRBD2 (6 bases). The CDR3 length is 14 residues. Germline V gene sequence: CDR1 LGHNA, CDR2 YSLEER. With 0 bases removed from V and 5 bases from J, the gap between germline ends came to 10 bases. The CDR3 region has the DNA TGCGCCAGCAGCCAAGATACGGGAGCGGAGACCCAGTACTTC. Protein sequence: CASSQDTGAETQYF.

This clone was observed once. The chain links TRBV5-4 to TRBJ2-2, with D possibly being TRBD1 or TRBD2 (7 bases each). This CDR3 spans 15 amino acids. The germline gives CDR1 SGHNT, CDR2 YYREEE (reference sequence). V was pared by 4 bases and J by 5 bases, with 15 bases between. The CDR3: CASSTGTAGTGELFF. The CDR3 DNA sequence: TGTGCCAGCAGCACCGGGACAGCGGGGACCGGGGAGCTGTTTTTT.

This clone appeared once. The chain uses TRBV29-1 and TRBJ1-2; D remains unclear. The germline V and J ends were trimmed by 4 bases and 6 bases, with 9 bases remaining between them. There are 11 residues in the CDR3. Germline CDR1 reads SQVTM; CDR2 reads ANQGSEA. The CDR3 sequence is CSVVAKDGYTF. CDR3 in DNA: TGCAGCGTTGTGGCCAAGGATGGCTACACCTTC.

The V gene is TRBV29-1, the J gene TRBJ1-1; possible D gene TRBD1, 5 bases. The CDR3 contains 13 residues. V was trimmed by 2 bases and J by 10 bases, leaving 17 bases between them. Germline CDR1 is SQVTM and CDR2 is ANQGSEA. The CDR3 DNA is TGCAGCGTTGAAATCGCGGCAGGGAGCGGAGCTTTCTTT. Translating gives CSVEIAAGSGAFF.

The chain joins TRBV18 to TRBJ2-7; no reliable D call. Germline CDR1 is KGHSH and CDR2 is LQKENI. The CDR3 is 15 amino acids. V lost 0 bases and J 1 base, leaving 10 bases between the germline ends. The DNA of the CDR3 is TGTGCCAGCTCACCACCCGGCGGCGGTTCCTACGAGCAGTACTTC. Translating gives CASSPPGGGSYEQYF. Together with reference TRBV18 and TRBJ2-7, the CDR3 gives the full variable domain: NAGVMQNPRHLVRRRGQEARLRCSPMKGHSHVYWYRQLPEEGLKFMVYLQKENIIDESGMPKERFSAEFPKEGPSILRIQQVVRGDSAAYFCASSPPGGGSYEQYFGPGTRLTVT.

CDR3 coding DNA: TGTGCCAGCAGTCCACAATTTTCCGGGACTAGAAGCTCCTACGAGCAGTACTTC. Its translation: CASSPQFSGTRSSYEQYF. V usage is TRBV27 and J usage is TRBJ2-7; 8 bases are a match to TRBD2. CDR3 length: 18 residues. Losses at the gene ends were 5 bases for V and 0 bases for J; bases not matched to a gene: 15. Germline V CDR1 and CDR2: MNHEY, SMNVEV (reference sequence).

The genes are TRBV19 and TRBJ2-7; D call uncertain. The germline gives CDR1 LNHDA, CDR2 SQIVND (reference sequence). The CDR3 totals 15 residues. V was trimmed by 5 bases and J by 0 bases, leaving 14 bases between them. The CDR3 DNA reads TGTGCCAGTAGTTTTTATACCGGGCCCTCCTACGAGCAGTACTTC. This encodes CASSFYTGPSYEQYF.

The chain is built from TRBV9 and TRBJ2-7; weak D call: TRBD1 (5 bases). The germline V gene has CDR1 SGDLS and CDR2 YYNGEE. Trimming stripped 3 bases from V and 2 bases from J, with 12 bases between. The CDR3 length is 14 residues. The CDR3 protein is CASSAQLTAYEQYF. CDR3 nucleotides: TGTGCCAGCAGCGCCCAGTTGACAGCCTACGAGCAGTACTTC.